Below are 5 T cell receptor beta chains sequenced from a single sample in a study of T cell responses to AZD1222 COVID-19 vaccine. Profiled with immunoSEQ multiplex PCR; TCRdb holds only in-frame clones, not every one. The sample lists about 130,000 clones, roughly 87% occurring once. This sample comprised peripheral blood, obtained on day 0 of AZD1222 vaccination. Every receptor here comes from an adult in good health.

The chain recombines TRBV5-6 with TRBJ1-1, with D uncertain. Trimming shortened V by 9 bases and J by 0 bases, and 12 bases separated the two germline ends. This CDR3 is 13 amino acids long. Germline V gene sequence: CDR1 SGHDT, CDR2 YYEEEE. The CDR3 bases are TGTGCCACCTCGACTGCTTTGAACACTGAAGCTTTCTTT. Its protein is CATSTALNTEAFF.

This clone came up a few times. The rearrangement uses TRBV7-6 and TRBJ2-2; TRBD1 agrees at 7 bases. J was trimmed by 3 bases and V by 0 bases; bases with no gene match: 10. The CDR3 is 18 residues long. Germline CDR1 SGHVS, CDR2 FNYEAQ. The CDR3 DNA reads TGTGCCAGCAGCTTAGCAGGGACAGAGGGATCAGACACCGGGGAGCTGTTTTTT. Amino acids: CASSLAGTEGSDTGELFF.

The V call is TRBV5-8, the J call TRBJ2-1; 8 bases fit TRBD1. This CDR3 has 18 amino acids. Germline trimming cut 0 bases from V and 8 bases from J; bases unmatched to any gene: 16. Per the germline V gene, CDR1 is SGHTS and CDR2 is YDEGEE. CDR3 DNA sequence: TGTGCCAGCAGCTTGGTTCTGGGCGGACAGGGTGCTCCCTATGAGCAGTTCTTC. Translating it yields CASSLVLGGQGAPYEQFF.

The CDR3 sequence: CAWTARSRYTF. CDR3 DNA: TGTGCCTGGACAGCCCGGAGCCGCTACACCTTC. The chain recombines TRBV30 with TRBJ1-2, with unresolved D. The CDR3 runs to 11 residues. The germline V gene has CDR1 GTSNPN and CDR2 SVGIG (reference sequence). V shed 4 bases and J shed 9 bases, with 12 bases lying between them.

CDR3 nucleotide sequence: TGTGCCAGCAGCGCAGGACAGGGGGCAATCCCACCCCTCCACTTT. Protein product: CASSAGQGAIPPLHF. The gene calls are TRBV7-9 and TRBJ1-6, with 11 bases aligning to TRBD1. CDR1 is SEHNR and CDR2 is FQNEAQ in the germline V gene (reference sequence). Unmatched junction bases numbered 8, after V lost 5 bases and J lost 11 bases. The CDR3 is 15 amino acids.